The 7 T cell receptor beta chains below were found in one sample sequenced in a study of radiation and T cells in renal cell carcinoma. Sample time point: baseline pretreatment blood. As to treatment: 15 Gy SBRT to primary tumor, nephrectomy 4 weeks later. TCRdb keeps only in-frame clones here, not all; method: immunoSEQ multiplex PCR. The sample lists approximately 120,000 clones, about four fifths occurring once. The input for sequencing was blood, taken from a patient whose treatment included radiotherapy and nephrectomy. The receptors were sampled from a woman aged 60-75 years with renal cell carcinoma.

The chain joins TRBV9 to TRBJ1-1; D ambiguous. Germline CDR1 and CDR2: SGDLS and YYNGEE. Trimming removed 2 bases from V and 3 bases from J, with 11 bases in between. The CDR3 contains 14 residues. The CDR3 DNA sequence: TGTGCCAGCAGCGTCAGGCCTTTGGACACTGAAGCTTTCTTT. This translates into CASSVRPLDTEAFF.

The rearrangement uses TRBV6-5 and TRBJ2-5, with TRBD2 identical over 11 bases. Matching the DNA end better, TRBJ2-7 makes the J call doubtful. This CDR3 has 15 amino acids. Germline V lookup: CDR1 MNHEY, CDR2 SVGAGI. As DNA, the CDR3 is TGTGCCAGCAGTTACTCCGGGACTAGCGGATACGAGCAGTACTTC. This sequence encodes CASSYSGTSGYEQYF.

This CDR3 is CASSQEYSGYEQYF. The CDR3 region has the DNA TGCGCCAGCAGCCAAGAATACTCAGGCTACGAGCAGTACTTC. The V gene is TRBV4-3, the J gene TRBJ2-7, with no clear D. The CDR3 length is 14 residues. CDR1 and CDR2 (germline): LGHNA, YSLEER. V was cut by 0 bases and J by 3 bases, with 9 bases left in between.

The chain is built from TRBV21-1 and TRBJ2-7; the DNA was not compared with TRBD2, the D call given in the table. TRBV21-1 is deemed a pseudogene. The CDR3 sequence is 12 residues long. The CDR3 is CASSKERNEQYF. The CDR3 DNA sequence: TGTGCCAGCAGCAAAGAGAGGAACGAGCAGTACTTC.

The chain employs TRBV30 and TRBJ1-3; D unresolved. Between the trimmed V and J ends, which lost 3 bases and 4 bases, there was a span of 4 bases. Germline V gene lookup returns CDR1 GTSNPN and CDR2 SVGIG (reference sequence). CDR3 size: 11 residues. The DNA for the CDR3 is TGTGCCTGGAGCGCGGGAAACACCATATATTTT. It translates to CAWSAGNTIYF.

This clone was counted a single time. This chain links TRBV6-6 with TRBJ2-1; 9 bases agree with TRBD1. J gave up 7 bases and V 5 bases, and 9 bases lay outside the gene matches. Germline V gives CDR1 MNHNY, CDR2 SVGAGI (reference sequence). CDR3 length: 15 residues. The DNA of the CDR3 is TGTGCCAGCAGTACCAACAGGGGGCTCGGGAATGAGCAGTTCTTC. It specifies CASSTNRGLGNEQFF.

The table lists this clone with a count of one. The chain links TRBV27 to TRBJ2-3; 7 positions match TRBD2. The germline CDR1 and CDR2 sequences are MNHEY and SMNVEV (reference sequence). The CDR3 runs 17 residues. V lost 5 bases to trimming and J lost 4 bases; unmatched junction nucleotides: 15. Here the CDR3 DNA reads TGTGCCAGCAGTCCGCGCCTGGGGAGGGTGGGGGCAGATACGCAGTATTTT. Its protein is CASSPRLGRVGADTQYF.